This TCR beta chain was sequenced for a study of T-cell reconstitution after alpha-beta-depleted transplantation in children. CDR1 and CDR2 from the germline V gene are MNHEY and SVGAGI. This CDR3 comprises 16 residues. V lost 2 bases, J lost 5 bases, and 19 bases lay in between. Molecular barcoding with unique molecular identifiers was used for the TCRbeta library. TCRdb recomputed calls from the PCR reads with MiXCR, one row per CDR3 protein. The sample consists of around 340,000 distinct CDR3 sequences, 13% of them appearing once. The sample in question was PBMCs, obtained from the stem cell graft. The sequence came from a human donor who donated a stem cell graft to a child with Fanconi anemia. This chain connects TRBV6-5 to TRBJ2-7; D gene unclear. The CDR3 region is CASSYHAGRNVHEQYF. CDR3 DNA: TGTGCCAGCAGTTACCACGCAGGACGGAACGTCCACGAGCAGTACTTC.